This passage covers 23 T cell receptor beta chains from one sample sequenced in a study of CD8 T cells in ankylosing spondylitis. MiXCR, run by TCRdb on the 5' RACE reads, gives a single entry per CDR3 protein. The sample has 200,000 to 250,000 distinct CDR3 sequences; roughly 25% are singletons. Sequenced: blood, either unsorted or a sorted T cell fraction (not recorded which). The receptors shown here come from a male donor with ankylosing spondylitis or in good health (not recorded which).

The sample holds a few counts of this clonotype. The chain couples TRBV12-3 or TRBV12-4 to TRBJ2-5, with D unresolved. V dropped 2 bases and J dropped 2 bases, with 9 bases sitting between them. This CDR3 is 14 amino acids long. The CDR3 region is CASSLRTGQETQYF. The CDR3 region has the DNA TGTGCCAGCAGTTTAAGGACCGGACAAGAGACCCAGTACTTC.

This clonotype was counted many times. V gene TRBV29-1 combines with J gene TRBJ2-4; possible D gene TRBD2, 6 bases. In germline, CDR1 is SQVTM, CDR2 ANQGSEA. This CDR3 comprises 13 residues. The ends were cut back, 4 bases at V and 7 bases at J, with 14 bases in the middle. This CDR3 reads CSVASGSGNIQYF. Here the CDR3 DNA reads TGCAGCGTTGCATCCGGGAGTGGGAACATTCAGTACTTC.

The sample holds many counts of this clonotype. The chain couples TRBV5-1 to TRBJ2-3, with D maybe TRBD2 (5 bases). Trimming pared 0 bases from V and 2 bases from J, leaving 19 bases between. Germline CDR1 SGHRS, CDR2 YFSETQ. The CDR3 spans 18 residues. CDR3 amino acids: CASSLASGKRRNTDTQYF. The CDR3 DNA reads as TGCGCCAGCAGCTTGGCCTCTGGAAAGCGGAGAAACACAGATACGCAGTATTTT.

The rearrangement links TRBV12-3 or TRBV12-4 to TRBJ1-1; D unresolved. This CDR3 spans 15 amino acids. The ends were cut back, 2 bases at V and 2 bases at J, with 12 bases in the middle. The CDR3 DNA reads TGTGCCAGCAGTTTAATCTACTCCGGAAACACTGAAGCTTTCTTT. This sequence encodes CASSLIYSGNTEAFF.

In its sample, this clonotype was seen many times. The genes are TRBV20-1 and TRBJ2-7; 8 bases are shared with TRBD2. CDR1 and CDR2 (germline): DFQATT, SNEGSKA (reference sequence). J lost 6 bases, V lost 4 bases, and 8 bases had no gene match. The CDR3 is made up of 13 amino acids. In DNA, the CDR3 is TGCAGTGCTATATCCGGGACTAGGGGCGAGCAGTACTTC. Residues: CSAISGTRGEQYF.

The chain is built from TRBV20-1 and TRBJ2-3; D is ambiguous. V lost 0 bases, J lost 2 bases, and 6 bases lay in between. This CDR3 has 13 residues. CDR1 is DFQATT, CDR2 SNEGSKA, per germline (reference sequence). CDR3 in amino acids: CSARDLSTDTQYF. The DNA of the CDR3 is TGCAGTGCTAGAGATCTCTCCACAGATACGCAGTATTTT.

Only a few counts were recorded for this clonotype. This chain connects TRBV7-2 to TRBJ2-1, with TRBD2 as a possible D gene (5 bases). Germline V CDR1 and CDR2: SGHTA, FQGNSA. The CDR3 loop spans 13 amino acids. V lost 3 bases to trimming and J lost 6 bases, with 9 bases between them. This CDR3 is CASSLSSINEQFF. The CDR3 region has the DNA TGTGCCAGCAGCTTGTCTAGCATCAATGAGCAGTTCTTC.

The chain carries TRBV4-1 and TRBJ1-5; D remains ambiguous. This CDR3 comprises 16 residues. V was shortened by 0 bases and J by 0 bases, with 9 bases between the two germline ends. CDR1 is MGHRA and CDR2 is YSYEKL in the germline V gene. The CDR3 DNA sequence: TGCGCCAGCAGCCAAGAACAGCAATATAGCAATCAGCCCCAGCATTTT. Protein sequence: CASSQEQQYSNQPQHF.

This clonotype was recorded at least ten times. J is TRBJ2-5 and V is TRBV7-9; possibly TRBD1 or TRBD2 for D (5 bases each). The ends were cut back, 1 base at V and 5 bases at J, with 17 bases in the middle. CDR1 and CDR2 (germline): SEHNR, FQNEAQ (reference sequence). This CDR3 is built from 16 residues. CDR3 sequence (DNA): TGTGCCAGCAGCTTAGTCCCTCAGGGAGCCAGGGAGACCCAGTACTTC. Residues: CASSLVPQGARETQYF.

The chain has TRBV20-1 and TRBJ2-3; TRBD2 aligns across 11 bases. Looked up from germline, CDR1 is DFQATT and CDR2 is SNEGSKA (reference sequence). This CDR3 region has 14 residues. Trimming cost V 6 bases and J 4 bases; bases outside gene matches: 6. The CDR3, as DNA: TGCAGTGCCCAGAGGGGACTAGCGGCAGATACGCAGTATTTT. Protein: CSAQRGLAADTQYF.

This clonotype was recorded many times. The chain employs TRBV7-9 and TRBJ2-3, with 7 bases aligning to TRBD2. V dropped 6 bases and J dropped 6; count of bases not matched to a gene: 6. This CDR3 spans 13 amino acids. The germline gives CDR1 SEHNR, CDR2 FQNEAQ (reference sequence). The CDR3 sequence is CASSPAGRDTQYF. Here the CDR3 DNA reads TGTGCCAGCAGTCCAGCGGGAAGGGATACGCAGTATTTT.

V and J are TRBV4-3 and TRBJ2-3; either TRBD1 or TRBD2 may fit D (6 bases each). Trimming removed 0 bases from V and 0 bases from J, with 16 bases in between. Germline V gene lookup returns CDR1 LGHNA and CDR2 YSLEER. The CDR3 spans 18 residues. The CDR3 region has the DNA TGCGCCAGCAGCCAAGATTTGAAGGGGGGCAGTAGCACAGATACGCAGTATTTT. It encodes CASSQDLKGGSSTDTQYF.

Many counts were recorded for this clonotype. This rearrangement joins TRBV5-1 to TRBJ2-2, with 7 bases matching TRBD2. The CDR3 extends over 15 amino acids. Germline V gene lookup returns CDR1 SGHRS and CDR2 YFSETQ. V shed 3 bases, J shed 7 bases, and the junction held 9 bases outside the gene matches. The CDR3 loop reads CASSSGLVDGGELFF. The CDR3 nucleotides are TGCGCCAGCAGCTCCGGACTAGTGGACGGCGGGGAGCTGTTTTTT.

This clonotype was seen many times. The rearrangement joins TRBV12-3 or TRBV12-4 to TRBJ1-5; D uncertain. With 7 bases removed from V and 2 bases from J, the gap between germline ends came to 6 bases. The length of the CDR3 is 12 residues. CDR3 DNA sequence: TGTGCCAGCAATTGGGGCAATCAGCCCCAGCATTTT. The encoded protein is CASNWGNQPQHF.

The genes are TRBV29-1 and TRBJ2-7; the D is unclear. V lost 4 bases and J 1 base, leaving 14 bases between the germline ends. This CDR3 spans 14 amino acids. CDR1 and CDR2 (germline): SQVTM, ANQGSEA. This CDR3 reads CSVVVNGRSYEQYF. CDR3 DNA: TGCAGCGTTGTAGTGAACGGACGGTCCTACGAGCAGTACTTC.

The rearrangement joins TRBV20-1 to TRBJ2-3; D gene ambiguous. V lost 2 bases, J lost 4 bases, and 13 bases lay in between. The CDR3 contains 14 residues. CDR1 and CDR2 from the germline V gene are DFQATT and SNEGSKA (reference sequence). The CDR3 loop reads CSARTPQLADTQYF. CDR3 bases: TGCAGTGCTAGAACCCCCCAGCTTGCAGATACGCAGTATTTT.

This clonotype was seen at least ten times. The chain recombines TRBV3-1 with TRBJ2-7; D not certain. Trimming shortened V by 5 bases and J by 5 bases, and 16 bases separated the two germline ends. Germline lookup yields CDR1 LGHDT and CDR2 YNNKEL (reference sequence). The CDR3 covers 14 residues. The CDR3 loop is CASSDISLGNEQYF. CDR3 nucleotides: TGTGCCAGCAGCGATATTAGTCTAGGGAACGAGCAGTACTTC.

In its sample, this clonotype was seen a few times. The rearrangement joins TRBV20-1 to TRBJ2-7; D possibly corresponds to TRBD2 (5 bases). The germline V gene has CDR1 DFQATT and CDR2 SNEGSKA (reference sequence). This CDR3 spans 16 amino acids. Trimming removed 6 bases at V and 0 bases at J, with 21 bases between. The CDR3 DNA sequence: TGCAGTGCAAGCGGAAGACCGGGCGATAGCTCCTACGAGCAGTACTTC. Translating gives CSASGRPGDSSYEQYF.

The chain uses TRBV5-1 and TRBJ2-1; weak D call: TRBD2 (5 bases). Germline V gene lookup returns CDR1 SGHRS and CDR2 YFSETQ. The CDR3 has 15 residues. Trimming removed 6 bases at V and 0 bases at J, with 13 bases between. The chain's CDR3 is CASNTGRASYNEQFF. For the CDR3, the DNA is TGCGCCAGCAACACGGGAAGGGCCTCCTACAATGAGCAGTTCTTC. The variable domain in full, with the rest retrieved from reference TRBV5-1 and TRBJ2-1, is KAGVTQTPRYLIKTRGQQVTLSCSPISGHRSVSWYQQTPGQGLQFLFEYFSETQRNKGNFPGRFSGRQFSNSRSEMNVSTLELGDSALYLCASNTGRASYNEQFFGPGTRLTVL.

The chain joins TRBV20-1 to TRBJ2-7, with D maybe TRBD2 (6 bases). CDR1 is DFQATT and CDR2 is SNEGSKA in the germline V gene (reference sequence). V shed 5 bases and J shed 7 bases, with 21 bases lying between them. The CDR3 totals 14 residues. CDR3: CSAARGTQSGEQYF. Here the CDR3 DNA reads TGCAGTGCTGCTCGCGGGACTCAGTCGGGGGAGCAGTACTTC.

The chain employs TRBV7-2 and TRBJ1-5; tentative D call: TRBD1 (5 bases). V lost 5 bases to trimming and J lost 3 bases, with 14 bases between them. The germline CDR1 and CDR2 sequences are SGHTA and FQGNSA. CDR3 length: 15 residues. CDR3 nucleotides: TGTGCCAGCAGCCCGGGAGGGGTTCTCAATCAGCCCCAGCATTTT. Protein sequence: CASSPGGVLNQPQHF.

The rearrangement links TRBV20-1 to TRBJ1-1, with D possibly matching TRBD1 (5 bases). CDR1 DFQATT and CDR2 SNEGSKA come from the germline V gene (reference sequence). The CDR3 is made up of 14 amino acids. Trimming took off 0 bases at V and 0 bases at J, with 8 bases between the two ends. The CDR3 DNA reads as TGCAGTGCTAGAGATCCCAGGGTGAACACTGAAGCTTTCTTT. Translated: CSARDPRVNTEAFF.

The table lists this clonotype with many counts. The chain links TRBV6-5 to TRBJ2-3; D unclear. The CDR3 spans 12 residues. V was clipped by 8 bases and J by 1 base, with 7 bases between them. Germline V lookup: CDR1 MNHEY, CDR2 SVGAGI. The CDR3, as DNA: TGTGCCAGCTCACCTGGCACAGATACGCAGTATTTT. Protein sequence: CASSPGTDTQYF.